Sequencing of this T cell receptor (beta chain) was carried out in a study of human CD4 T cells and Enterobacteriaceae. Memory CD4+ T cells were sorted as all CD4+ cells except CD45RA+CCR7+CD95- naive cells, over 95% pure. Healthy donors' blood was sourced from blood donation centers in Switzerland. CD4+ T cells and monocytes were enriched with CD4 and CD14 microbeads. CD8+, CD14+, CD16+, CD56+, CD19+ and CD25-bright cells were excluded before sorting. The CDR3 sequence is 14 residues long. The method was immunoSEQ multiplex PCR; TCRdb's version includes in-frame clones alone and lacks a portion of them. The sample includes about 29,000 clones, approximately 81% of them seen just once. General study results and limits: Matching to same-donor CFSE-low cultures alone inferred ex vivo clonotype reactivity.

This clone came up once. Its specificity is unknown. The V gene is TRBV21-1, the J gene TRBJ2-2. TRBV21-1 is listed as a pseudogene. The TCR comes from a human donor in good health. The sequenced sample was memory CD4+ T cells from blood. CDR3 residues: CASRRPLNTGELFF. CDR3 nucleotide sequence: TGTGCCAGCAGACGACCGCTGAACACCGGGGAGCTGTTTTTT.